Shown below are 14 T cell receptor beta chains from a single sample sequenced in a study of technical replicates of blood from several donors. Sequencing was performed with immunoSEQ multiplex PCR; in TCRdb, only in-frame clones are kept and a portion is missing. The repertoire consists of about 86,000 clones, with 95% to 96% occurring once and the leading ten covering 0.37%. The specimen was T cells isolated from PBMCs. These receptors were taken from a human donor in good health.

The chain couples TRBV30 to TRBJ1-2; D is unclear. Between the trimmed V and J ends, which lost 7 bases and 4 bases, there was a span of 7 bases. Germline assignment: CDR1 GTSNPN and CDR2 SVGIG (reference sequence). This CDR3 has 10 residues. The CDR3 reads CALRGYGYTF. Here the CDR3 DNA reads TGTGCCTTAAGAGGCTATGGCTACACCTTC.

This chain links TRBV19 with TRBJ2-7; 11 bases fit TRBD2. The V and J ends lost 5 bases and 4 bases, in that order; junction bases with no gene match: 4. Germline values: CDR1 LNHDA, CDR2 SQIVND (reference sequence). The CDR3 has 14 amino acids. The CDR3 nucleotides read TGTGCCAGTAGTGCTCTAGCGGGGGGATACGAGCAGTACTTC. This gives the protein CASSALAGGYEQYF.

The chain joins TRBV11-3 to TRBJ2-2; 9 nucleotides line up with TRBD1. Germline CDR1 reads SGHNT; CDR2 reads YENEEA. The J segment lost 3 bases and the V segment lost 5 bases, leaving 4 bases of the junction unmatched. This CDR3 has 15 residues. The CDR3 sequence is CASSTGGSDTGELFF. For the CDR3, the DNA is TGTGCCAGCAGCACAGGGGGCTCCGACACCGGGGAGCTGTTTTTT. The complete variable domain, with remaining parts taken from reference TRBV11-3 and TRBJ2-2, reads EAGVVQSPRYKIIEKKQPVAFWCNPISGHNTLYWYLQNLGQGPELLIRYENEEAVDDSQLPKDRFSAERLKGVDSTLKIQPAELGDSAVYLCASSTGGSDTGELFFGEGSRLTVL.

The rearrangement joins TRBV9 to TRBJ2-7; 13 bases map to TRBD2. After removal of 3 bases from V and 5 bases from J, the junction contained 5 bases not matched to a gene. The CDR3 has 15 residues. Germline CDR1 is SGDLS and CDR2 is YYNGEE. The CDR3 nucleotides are TGTGCCAGCAGCGCCGGACTAGCGGGGGACCACGAGCAGTACTTC. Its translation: CASSAGLAGDHEQYF.

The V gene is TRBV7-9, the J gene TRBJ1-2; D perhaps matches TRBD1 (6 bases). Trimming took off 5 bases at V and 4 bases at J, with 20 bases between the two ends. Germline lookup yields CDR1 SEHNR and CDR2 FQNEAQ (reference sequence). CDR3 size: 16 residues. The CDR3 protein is CASSPTGTVLGYGYTF. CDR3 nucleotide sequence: TGTGCCAGCAGCCCCACAGGGACCGTGCTGGGCTATGGCTACACCTTC.

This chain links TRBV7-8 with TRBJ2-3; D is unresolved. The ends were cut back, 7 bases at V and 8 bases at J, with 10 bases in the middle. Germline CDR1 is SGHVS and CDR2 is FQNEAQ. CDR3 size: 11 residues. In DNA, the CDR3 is TGTGCCAGCACCCTAGAGTCTACGCAGTATTTT. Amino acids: CASTLESTQYF.

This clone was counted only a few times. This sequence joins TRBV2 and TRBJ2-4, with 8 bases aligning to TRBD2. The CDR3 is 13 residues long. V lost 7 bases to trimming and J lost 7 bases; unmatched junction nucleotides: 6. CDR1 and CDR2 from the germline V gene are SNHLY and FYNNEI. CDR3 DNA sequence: TGTGCCAGCATGGGGACTAGTACGAACATTCAGTACTTC. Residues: CASMGTSTNIQYF. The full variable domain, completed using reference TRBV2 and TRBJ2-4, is EPEVTQTPSHQVTQMGQEVILRCVPISNHLYFYWYRQILGQKVEFLVSFYNNEISEKSEIFDDQFSVERPDGSNFTLKIRSTKLEDSAMYFCASMGTSTNIQYFGAGTRLSVL.

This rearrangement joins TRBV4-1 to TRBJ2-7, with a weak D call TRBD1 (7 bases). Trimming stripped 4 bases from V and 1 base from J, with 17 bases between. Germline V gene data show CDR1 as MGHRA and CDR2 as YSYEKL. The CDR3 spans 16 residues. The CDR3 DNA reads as TGCGCCAGCAGCCCAGAAACACCAGGGGGGTCCTACGAGCAGTACTTC. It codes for CASSPETPGGSYEQYF.

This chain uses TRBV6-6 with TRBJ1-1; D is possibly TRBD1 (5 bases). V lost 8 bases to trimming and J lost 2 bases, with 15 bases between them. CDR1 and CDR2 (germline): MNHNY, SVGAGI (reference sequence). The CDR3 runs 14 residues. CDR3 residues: CASCRLGENTEAFF. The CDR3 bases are TGTGCCAGCTGCAGATTAGGGGAAAACACTGAAGCTTTCTTT.

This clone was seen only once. The CDR3: CASSAWDREVSEQYF. The CDR3 region has the DNA TGTGCCAGCAGTGCCTGGGACAGGGAAGTCTCCGAGCAGTACTTC. The chain uses TRBV28 and TRBJ2-7; 9 bases fit TRBD1. The CDR3 contains 15 residues. CDR1 is MDHEN and CDR2 is SYDVKM in the germline V gene. V trimming: 5 bases; J trimming: 6 bases; junction bases outside the gene matches: 11.

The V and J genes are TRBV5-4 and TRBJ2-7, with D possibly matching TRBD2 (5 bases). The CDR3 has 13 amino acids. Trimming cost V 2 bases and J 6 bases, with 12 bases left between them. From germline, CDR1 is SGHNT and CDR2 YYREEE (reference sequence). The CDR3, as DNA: TGTGCCAGCAGCTTTGGACTTCTTGGCGAGCAGTACTTC. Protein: CASSFGLLGEQYF.

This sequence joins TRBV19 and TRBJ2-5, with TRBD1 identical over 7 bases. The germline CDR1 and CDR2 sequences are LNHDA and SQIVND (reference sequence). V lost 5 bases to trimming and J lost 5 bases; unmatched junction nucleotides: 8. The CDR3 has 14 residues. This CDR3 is CASSQTGTGETQYF. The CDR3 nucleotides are TGTGCCAGTAGTCAGACAGGGACCGGGGAGACCCAGTACTTC.

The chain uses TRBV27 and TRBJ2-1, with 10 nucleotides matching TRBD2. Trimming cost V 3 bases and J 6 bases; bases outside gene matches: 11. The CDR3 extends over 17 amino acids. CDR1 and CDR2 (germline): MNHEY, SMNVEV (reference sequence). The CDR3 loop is CASSFISLAGEGNEQFF. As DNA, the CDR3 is TGTGCCAGCAGTTTCATTTCGCTAGCGGGAGAAGGCAATGAGCAGTTCTTC.

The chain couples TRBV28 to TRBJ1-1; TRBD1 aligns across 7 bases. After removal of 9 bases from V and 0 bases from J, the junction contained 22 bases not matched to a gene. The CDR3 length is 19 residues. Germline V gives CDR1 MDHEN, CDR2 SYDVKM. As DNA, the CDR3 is TGTGCCAGTCCGCCGGGACAGATTTCCGTGTCCTTTATGAACACTGAAGCTTTCTTT. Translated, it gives CASPPGQISVSFMNTEAFF.